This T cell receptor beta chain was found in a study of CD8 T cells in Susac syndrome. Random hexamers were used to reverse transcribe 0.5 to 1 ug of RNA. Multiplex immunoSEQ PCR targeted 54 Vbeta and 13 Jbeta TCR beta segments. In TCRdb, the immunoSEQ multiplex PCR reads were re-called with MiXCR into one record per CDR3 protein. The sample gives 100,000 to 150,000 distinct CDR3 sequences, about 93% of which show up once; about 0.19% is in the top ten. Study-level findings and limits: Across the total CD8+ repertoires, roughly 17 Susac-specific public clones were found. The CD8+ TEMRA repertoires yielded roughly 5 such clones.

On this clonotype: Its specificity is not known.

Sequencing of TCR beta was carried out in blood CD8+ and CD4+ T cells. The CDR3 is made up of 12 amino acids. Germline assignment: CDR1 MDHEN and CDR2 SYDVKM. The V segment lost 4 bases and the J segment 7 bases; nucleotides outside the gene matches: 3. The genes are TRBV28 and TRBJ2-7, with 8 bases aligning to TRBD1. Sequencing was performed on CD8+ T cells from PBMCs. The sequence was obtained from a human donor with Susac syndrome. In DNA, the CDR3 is TGTGCCAGCAGTTCAGGGGGCAGAGAGCAGTACTTC. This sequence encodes CASSSGGREQYF.